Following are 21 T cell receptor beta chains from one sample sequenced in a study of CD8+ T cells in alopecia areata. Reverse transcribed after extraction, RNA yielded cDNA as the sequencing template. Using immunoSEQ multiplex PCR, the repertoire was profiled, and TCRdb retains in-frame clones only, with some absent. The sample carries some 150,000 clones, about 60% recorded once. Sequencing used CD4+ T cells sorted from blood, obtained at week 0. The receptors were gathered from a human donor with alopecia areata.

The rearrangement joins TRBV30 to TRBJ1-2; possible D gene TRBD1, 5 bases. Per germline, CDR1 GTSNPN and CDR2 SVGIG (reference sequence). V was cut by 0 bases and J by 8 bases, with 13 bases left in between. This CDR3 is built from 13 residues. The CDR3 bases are TGTGCCTGGAGTGTAGGTTTGGGGCTCGGCTACACCTTC. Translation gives CAWSVGLGLGYTF.

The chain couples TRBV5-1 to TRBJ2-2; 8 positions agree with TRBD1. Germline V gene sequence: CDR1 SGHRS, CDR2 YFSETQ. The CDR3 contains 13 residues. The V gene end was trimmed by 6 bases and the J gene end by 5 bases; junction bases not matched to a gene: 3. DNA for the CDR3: TGCGCCAGCACCGGACAGGGAACCGGGGAGCTGTTTTTT. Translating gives CASTGQGTGELFF. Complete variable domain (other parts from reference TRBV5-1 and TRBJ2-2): KAGVTQTPRYLIKTRGQQVTLSCSPISGHRSVSWYQQTPGQGLQFLFEYFSETQRNKGNFPGRFSGRQFSNSRSEMNVSTLELGDSALYLCASTGQGTGELFFGEGSRLTVL.

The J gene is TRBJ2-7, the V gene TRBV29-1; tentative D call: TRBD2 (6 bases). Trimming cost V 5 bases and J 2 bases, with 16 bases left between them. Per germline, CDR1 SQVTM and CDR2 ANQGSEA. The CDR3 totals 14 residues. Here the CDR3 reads CSVFGEGRTYEQYF. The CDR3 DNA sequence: TGCAGCGTTTTCGGAGAGGGGAGGACCTACGAGCAGTACTTC.

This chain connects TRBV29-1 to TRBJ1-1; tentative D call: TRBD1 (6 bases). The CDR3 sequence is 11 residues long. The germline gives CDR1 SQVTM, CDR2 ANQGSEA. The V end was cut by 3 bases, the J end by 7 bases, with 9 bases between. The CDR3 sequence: CSVDPQGEAFF. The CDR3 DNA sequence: TGCAGCGTTGATCCACAGGGTGAAGCTTTCTTT.

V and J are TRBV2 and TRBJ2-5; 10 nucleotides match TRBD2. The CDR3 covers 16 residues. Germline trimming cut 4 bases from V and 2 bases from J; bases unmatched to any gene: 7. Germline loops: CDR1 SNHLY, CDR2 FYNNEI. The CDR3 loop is CASSGGTSAKQETQYF. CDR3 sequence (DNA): TGTGCCAGCAGTGGGGGGACTAGCGCCAAGCAAGAGACCCAGTACTTC.

CDR3 sequence reads: CAWTRGSLNEQFF. Written as DNA, the CDR3 is TGTGCCTGGACCCGGGGTAGCCTCAATGAGCAGTTCTTC. The rearrangement uses TRBV30 and TRBJ2-1; TRBD2 might be the D (5 bases). Between the trimmed V and J ends, which lost 4 bases and 6 bases, there was a span of 13 bases. The CDR3 runs to 13 residues. Germline V gene data show CDR1 as GTSNPN and CDR2 as SVGIG (reference sequence).

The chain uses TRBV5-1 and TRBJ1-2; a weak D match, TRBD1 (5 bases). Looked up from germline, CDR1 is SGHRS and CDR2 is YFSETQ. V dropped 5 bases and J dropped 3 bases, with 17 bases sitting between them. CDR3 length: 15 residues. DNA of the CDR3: TGCGCCAGCAGGCCTGCATATAGGGGCGACTATGGCTACACCTTC. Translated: CASRPAYRGDYGYTF.

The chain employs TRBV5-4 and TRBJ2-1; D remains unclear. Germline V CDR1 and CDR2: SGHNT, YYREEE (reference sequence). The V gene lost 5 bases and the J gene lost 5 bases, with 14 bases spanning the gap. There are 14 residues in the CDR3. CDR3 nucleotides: TGTGCCAGCAGACGGGCCCCCCGGGACAATGAGCAGTTCTTC. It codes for CASRRAPRDNEQFF.

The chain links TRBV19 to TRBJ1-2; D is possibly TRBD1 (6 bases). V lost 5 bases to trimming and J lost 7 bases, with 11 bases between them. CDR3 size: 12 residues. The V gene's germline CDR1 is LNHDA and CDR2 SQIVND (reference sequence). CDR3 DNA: TGTGCCAGTAGTGGCCCAGGGGCTGGCTACACCTTC. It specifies CASSGPGAGYTF. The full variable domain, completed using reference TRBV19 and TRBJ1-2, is DGGITQSPKYLFRKEGQNVTLSCEQNLNHDAMYWYRQDPGQGLRLIYYSQIVNDFQKGDIAEGYSVSREKKESFPLTVTSAQKNPTAFYLCASSGPGAGYTFGSGTRLTVV.

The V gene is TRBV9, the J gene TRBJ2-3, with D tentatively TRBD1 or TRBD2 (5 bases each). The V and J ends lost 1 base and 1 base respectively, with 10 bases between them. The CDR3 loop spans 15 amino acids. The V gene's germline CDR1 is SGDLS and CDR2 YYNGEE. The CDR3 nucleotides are TGTGCCAGCAGCGTACTGCAGGGAGGCACAGATACGCAGTATTTT. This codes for CASSVLQGGTDTQYF.

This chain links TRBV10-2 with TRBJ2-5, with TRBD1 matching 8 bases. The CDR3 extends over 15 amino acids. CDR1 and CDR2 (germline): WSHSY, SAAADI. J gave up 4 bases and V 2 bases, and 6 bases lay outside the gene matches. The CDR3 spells CASSESGQGRETQYF. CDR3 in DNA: TGCGCCAGCAGTGAGAGCGGACAGGGTAGAGAGACCCAGTACTTC.

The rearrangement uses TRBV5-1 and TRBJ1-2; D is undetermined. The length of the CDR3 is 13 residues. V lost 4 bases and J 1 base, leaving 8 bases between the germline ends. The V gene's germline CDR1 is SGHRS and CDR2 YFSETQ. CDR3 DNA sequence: TGCGCCAGCAGCGGTAGGATTAACTATGGCTACACCTTC. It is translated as CASSGRINYGYTF. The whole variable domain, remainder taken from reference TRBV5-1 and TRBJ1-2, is KAGVTQTPRYLIKTRGQQVTLSCSPISGHRSVSWYQQTPGQGLQFLFEYFSETQRNKGNFPGRFSGRQFSNSRSEMNVSTLELGDSALYLCASSGRINYGYTFGSGTRLTVV.

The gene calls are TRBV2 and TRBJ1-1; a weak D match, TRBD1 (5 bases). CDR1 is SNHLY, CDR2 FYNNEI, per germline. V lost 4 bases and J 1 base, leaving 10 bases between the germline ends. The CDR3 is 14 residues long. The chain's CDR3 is CASSGQGGNTEAFF. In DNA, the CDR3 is TGTGCCAGCAGTGGGCAGGGAGGGAACACTGAAGCTTTCTTT.

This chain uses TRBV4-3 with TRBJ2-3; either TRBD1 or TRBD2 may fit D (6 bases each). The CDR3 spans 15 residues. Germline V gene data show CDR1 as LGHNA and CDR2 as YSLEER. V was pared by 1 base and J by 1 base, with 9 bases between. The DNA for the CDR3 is TGCGCCAGCAGCCAAGGGGGGGCTCGCACAGATACGCAGTATTTT. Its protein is CASSQGGARTDTQYF.

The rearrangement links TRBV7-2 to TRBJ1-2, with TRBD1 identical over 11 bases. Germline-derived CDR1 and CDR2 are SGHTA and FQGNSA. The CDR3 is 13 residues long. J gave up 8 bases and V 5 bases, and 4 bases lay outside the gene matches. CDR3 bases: TGTGCCAGCAGCCAGGGACAGGGGGGCGGCTACACCTTC. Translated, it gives CASSQGQGGGYTF.

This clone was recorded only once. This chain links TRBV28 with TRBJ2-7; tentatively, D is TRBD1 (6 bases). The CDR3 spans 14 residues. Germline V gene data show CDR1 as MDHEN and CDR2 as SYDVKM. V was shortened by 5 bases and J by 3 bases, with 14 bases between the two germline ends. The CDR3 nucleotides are TGTGCCAGCAGTCCCAGCGGACAGCACTACGAGCAGTACTTC. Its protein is CASSPSGQHYEQYF.

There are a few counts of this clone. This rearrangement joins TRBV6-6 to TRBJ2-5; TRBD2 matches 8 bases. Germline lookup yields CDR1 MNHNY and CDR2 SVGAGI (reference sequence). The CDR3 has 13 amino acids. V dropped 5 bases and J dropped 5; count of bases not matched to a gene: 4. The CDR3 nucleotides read TGTGCCAGCAGTCCGGGGGGGCGGGAGACCCAGTACTTC. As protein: CASSPGGRETQYF.

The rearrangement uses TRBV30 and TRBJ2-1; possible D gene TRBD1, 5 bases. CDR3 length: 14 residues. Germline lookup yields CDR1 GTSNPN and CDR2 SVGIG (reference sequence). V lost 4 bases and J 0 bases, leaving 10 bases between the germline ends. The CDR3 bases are TGTGCCTGGACCAGGGAACTCTCCTACAATGAGCAGTTCTTC. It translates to CAWTRELSYNEQFF.

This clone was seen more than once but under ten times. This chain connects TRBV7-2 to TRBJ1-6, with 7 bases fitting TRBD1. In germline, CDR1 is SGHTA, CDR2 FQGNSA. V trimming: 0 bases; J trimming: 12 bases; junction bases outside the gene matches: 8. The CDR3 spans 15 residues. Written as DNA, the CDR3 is TGTGCCAGCAGCTTAGCGTCCATCCAGGGGGAACCCCTCCACTTT. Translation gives CASSLASIQGEPLHF. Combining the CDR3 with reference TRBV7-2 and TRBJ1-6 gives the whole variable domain GAGVSQSPSNKVTEKGKDVELRCDPISGHTALYWYRQSLGQGLEFLIYFQGNSAPDKSGLPSDRFSAERTGGSVSTLTIQRTQQEDSAVYLCASSLASIQGEPLHFGNGTRLTVT.

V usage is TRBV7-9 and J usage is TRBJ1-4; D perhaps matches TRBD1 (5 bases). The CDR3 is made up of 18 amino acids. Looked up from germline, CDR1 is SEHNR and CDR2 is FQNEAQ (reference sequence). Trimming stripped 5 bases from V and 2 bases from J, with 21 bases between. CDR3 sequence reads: CASSLKGRRFGTNEKLFF. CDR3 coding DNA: TGTGCCAGCAGCCTCAAGGGGCGCCGGTTCGGGACTAATGAAAAACTGTTTTTT.

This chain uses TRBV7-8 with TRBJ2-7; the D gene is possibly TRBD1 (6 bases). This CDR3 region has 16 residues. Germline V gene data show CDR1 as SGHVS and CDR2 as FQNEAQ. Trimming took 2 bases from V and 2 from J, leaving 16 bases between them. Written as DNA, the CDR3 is TGTGCCAGCAGCTTACCCCCAGGGGCGGTTACCTACGAGCAGTACTTC. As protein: CASSLPPGAVTYEQYF.